These 28 T cell receptor beta chains were all obtained from the same sample, sequenced in a study of blood T cell repertoires in COVID-19. The assay was immunoSEQ multiplex PCR, and TCRdb's table has in-frame clones only and misses some. Here the sample spans about 190,000 clones, 75% to 90% being singletons. Input material: peripheral blood. The source is a man in his 70s with active or convalescent COVID-19.

The V call is TRBV27, the J call TRBJ2-3; D may be TRBD2 (6 bases). The CDR3 spans 14 residues. Looked up from germline, CDR1 is MNHEY and CDR2 is SMNVEV (reference sequence). Trimming removed 2 bases at V and 6 bases at J, with 12 bases between. The CDR3 here is CASSLGGAPDTQYF. CDR3 DNA sequence: TGTGCCAGCAGTTTAGGCGGGGCCCCGGATACGCAGTATTTT.

The chain uses TRBV5-1 and TRBJ1-1; 9 nucleotides match TRBD1. The CDR3 spans 15 residues. The germline V gene encodes CDR1 SGHRS and CDR2 YFSETQ. V trimming: 3 bases; J trimming: 5 bases; junction bases outside the gene matches: 8. In DNA form, the CDR3 reads TGCGCCAGCAGCTGGGACAGGGTATCGGGGACTGAAGCTTTCTTT. Translation: CASSWDRVSGTEAFF.

This chain joins TRBV12-3 or TRBV12-4 and TRBJ2-3; maybe TRBD1 (5 bases). V shed 8 bases and J shed 8 bases, with 11 bases lying between them. The length of the CDR3 is 11 residues. The CDR3 loop reads CASGAASTQYF. DNA for the CDR3: TGTGCCAGCGGGGCCGCGAGTACGCAGTATTTT.

The CDR3 region has the DNA TGTGCCAGCAGCCTAATAGATATACCCCCGGATACGCAGTATTTT. Its translation is CASSLIDIPPDTQYF. The chain carries TRBV7-9 and TRBJ2-3; D is undetermined. Trimming cost V 5 bases and J 6 bases, with 18 bases left between them. The CDR3 is 15 amino acids. Germline V gives CDR1 SEHNR, CDR2 FQNEAQ (reference sequence).

The rearrangement uses TRBV7-9 and TRBJ1-4, with 9 bases that match TRBD1. The germline V gene encodes CDR1 SEHNR and CDR2 FQNEAQ (reference sequence). V lost 4 bases, J lost 3 bases, and 3 bases stayed unmatched. This CDR3 region has 15 residues. The CDR3 protein is CASSWDRVSNEKLFF. CDR3 nucleotide sequence: TGTGCCAGCAGCTGGGACAGGGTTTCTAATGAAAAACTGTTTTTT.

This sequence joins TRBV7-2 and TRBJ2-7; 8 positions agree with TRBD1. The length of the CDR3 is 13 residues. Germline V gene sequence: CDR1 SGHTA, CDR2 FQGNSA. Trimming took 4 bases from V and 5 from J; bases not matched to a gene: 4. CDR3 bases: TGTGCCAGCAGCTGGACAGGGATCCACGAGCAGTACTTC. It translates to CASSWTGIHEQYF. Using reference TRBV7-2 and TRBJ2-7 for the parts outside the CDR3, the full variable domain is GAGVSQSPSNKVTEKGKDVELRCDPISGHTALYWYRQSLGQGLEFLIYFQGNSAPDKSGLPSDRFSAERTGGSVSTLTIQRTQQEDSAVYLCASSWTGIHEQYFGPGTRLTVT.

The chain carries TRBV24-1 and TRBJ2-2; the match to TRBD1 covers 8 bases. V shed 3 bases, J shed 1 base, and the junction held 15 bases outside the gene matches. The CDR3 consists of 20 residues. Germline V gives CDR1 KGHDR, CDR2 SFDVKD. The CDR3 DNA is TGTGCCACCAGTGATGTTTTTGGGACAGGAAAAAGTAAGAACACCGGGGAGCTGTTTTTT. Translation gives CATSDVFGTGKSKNTGELFF.

This sequence joins TRBV14 and TRBJ2-1, with 8 bases lining up with TRBD1. V gave up 4 bases and J gave up 6 bases; unmatched junction bases: 5. The CDR3 runs 14 residues. The germline V gene has CDR1 SGHDN and CDR2 FVKESK. The CDR3 DNA follows: TGTGCCAGCAGCCGGGGACAGGTAGCCAATGAGCAGTTCTTC. This codes for CASSRGQVANEQFF.

The rearrangement uses TRBV21-1 and TRBJ1-3. TRBV21-1 is labeled a pseudogene. The CDR3 totals 22 residues. The chain's CDR3 is CASSKWGDGPPVAGWFGNTIYF. In nucleotides, the CDR3 is TGTGCCAGCAGCAAATGGGGGGATGGGCCCCCGGTCGCCGGATGGTTCGGAAACACCATATATTTT.

J is TRBJ1-1 and V is TRBV6-6; D is perhaps TRBD1 (6 bases). Germline V CDR1 and CDR2: MNHNY, SVGAGI (reference sequence). V lost 5 bases to trimming and J lost 0 bases, with 10 bases between them. CDR3 size: 14 residues. The CDR3 DNA reads as TGTGCCAGCAGTCTGGACAGCGTGAACACTGAAGCTTTCTTT. Its protein product is CASSLDSVNTEAFF.

This chain joins TRBV10-2 and TRBJ1-3, with 10 bases that match TRBD1. This CDR3 comprises 14 residues. J gave up 2 bases and V 10 bases, and 5 bases lay outside the gene matches. Germline V gene data show CDR1 as WSHSY and CDR2 as SAAADI. The CDR3 here is CATLDRGTGNTIYF. As DNA, the CDR3 is TGCGCCACACTGGACAGGGGGACTGGAAACACCATATATTTT.

The chain uses TRBV5-6 and TRBJ2-7, with 8 nucleotides matching TRBD2. Germline loops: CDR1 SGHDT, CDR2 YYEEEE. The CDR3 runs to 14 residues. The J segment lost 6 bases and the V segment lost 1 base, leaving 6 bases of the junction unmatched. This CDR3 is CASSLSGGPVEQYF. As DNA, the CDR3 is TGTGCCAGCAGCTTGTCGGGGGGGCCCGTCGAGCAGTACTTC.

The chain has TRBV6-1 and TRBJ1-1; 7 nucleotides agree with TRBD1. This CDR3 comprises 14 residues. CDR1 MNHNS and CDR2 SASEGT come from the germline V gene. Germline trimming cut 3 bases from V and 4 bases from J; bases unmatched to any gene: 5. CDR3: CASSEYRGGTEAFF. In DNA, the CDR3 is TGTGCCAGCAGTGAGTACAGGGGAGGCACTGAAGCTTTCTTT.

CDR3 DNA: TGCGCCAGCAGCCAAGATTATCGGGGGGACCATTACAATGAGCAGTTCTTC. Translating it yields CASSQDYRGDHYNEQFF. The genes are TRBV4-3 and TRBJ2-1; the match to TRBD2 covers 7 bases. Germline CDR1 and CDR2: LGHNA and YSLEER. This CDR3 is 17 amino acids long. V shed 0 bases and J 4 bases; nucleotides not matched to a gene: 9.

The chain joins TRBV7-2 to TRBJ2-3; perhaps TRBD2 as D (6 bases). Germline lookup yields CDR1 SGHTA and CDR2 FQGNSA. This CDR3 comprises 16 residues. Trimming stripped 5 bases from V and 0 bases from J, with 15 bases between. As DNA, the CDR3 is TGTGCCAGCAGCCCCAATGGCGCGGGGAGCACAGATACGCAGTATTTT. Translating gives CASSPNGAGSTDTQYF.

This chain joins TRBV11-2 and TRBJ2-5, with 7 bases matching TRBD1. Germline CDR1 SGHAT, CDR2 FQNNGV. V trimming: 5 bases; J trimming: 4 bases; junction bases outside the gene matches: 4. The CDR3 extends over 13 amino acids. CDR3 in amino acids: CASSQGERETQYF. CDR3 nucleotides: TGTGCCAGCAGCCAGGGGGAGCGAGAGACCCAGTACTTC.

The chain couples TRBV18 to TRBJ1-1; no clear D. There are 12 residues in the CDR3. The ends were cut back, 4 bases at V and 7 bases at J, with 10 bases in the middle. Per the germline V gene, CDR1 is KGHSH and CDR2 is LQKENI. CDR3 DNA: TGTGCCAGCTCACGGAGGACTGTTGAAGCTTTCTTT. This sequence encodes CASSRRTVEAFF.

This clone was found once. For the CDR3, the DNA is TGTGCCAGCAGCCTCTGGACAGGCCCCGCCGAAAAACTGTTTTTT. Translation gives CASSLWTGPAEKLFF. The J gene is TRBJ1-4, the V gene TRBV11-2; TRBD1 matches at 7 bases. The CDR3 consists of 15 residues. Per germline, CDR1 SGHAT and CDR2 FQNNGV. V lost 5 bases and J lost 8; bases outside the gene matches: 11.

The chain carries TRBV11-2 and TRBJ1-4; D is perhaps TRBD1 (6 bases). Germline lookup yields CDR1 SGHAT and CDR2 FQNNGV. Trimming stripped 1 base from V and 4 bases from J, with 10 bases between. The CDR3 has 15 residues. As DNA, the CDR3 is TGTGCCAGCAGCTTAGTAGGACAGTATAATGAAAAACTGTTTTTT. Translated, it gives CASSLVGQYNEKLFF.

This chain links TRBV6-5 with TRBJ1-1, with 9 bases fitting TRBD1. The CDR3 contains 15 residues. From germline, CDR1 is MNHEY and CDR2 SVGAGI. J was trimmed by 4 bases and V by 6 bases; bases with no gene match: 9. The CDR3 spells CASSANRGHRTEAFF. Here the CDR3 DNA reads TGTGCCAGCAGCGCGAACAGGGGGCATCGCACTGAAGCTTTCTTT.

This clone showed up just once. The rearrangement uses TRBV27 and TRBJ2-3, with TRBD2 matching 10 bases. This CDR3 comprises 15 residues. Germline CDR1 reads MNHEY; CDR2 reads SMNVEV (reference sequence). With 8 bases clipped from V and 2 bases from J, the junction kept 7 bases outside the gene matches. CDR3 loop: CASLRTSGYTDTQYF. In DNA form, the CDR3 reads TGTGCCAGCCTACGGACTAGCGGATACACAGATACGCAGTATTTT.

Note on this clone: This specimen includes other DNA sequences encoding the same CDR3. V and J are TRBV27 and TRBJ2-2; TRBD1 agrees at 11 bases. V gave up 6 bases and J gave up 4 bases; unmatched junction bases: 4. This CDR3 region has 15 residues. Germline V gene data show CDR1 as MNHEY and CDR2 as SMNVEV (reference sequence). The CDR3 DNA sequence: TGTGCCAGCAGCTCGGGACAGGGGGGCACCGGGGAGCTGTTTTTT. Translated, it gives CASSSGQGGTGELFF.

The rearrangement joins TRBV30 to TRBJ1-2; the D is unclear. The CDR3 extends over 13 amino acids. The V gene lost 0 bases and the J gene lost 8 bases, with 13 bases spanning the gap. In germline, CDR1 is GTSNPN, CDR2 SVGIG (reference sequence). This CDR3 reads CAWSVQFPGGYTF. The CDR3 DNA sequence: TGTGCCTGGAGTGTACAGTTTCCGGGGGGCTACACCTTC.

The chain links TRBV10-3 to TRBJ1-4, with D maybe TRBD1 (6 bases). Germline CDR1 is ENHRY and CDR2 is SYGVKD. V was clipped by 3 bases and J by 4 bases, with 18 bases between them. The CDR3 has 17 amino acids. The CDR3 sequence is CAISDSRAGEFNEKLFF. CDR3 DNA sequence: TGTGCCATCAGTGATTCAAGGGCAGGGGAATTTAATGAAAAACTGTTTTTT.

In regard to this clone: Other DNA sequences of this sample code for an identical CDR3. The CDR3 nucleotides read TGTGCCAGCTCACCGTTACAGGGCACAGATACGCAGTATTTT. Amino acids: CASSPLQGTDTQYF. The chain carries TRBV18 and TRBJ2-3; weak D call: TRBD1 (5 bases). The CDR3 consists of 14 residues. CDR1 is KGHSH, CDR2 LQKENI, per germline. The V gene lost 3 bases and the J gene lost 1 base, with 8 bases spanning the gap.

The chain is built from TRBV11-2 and TRBJ1-1, with 7 nucleotides matching TRBD1. Germline loops: CDR1 SGHAT, CDR2 FQNNGV. The CDR3 contains 15 residues. V gave up 2 bases and J gave up 1 base; unmatched junction bases: 4. CDR3 loop: CASSLLNRGNTEAFF. The CDR3 DNA reads TGTGCCAGCAGCTTATTGAACAGGGGGAACACTGAAGCTTTCTTT.

The table lists this clone with a count of one. This chain joins TRBV5-1 and TRBJ2-6; no clear D gene. The V gene's germline CDR1 is SGHRS and CDR2 YFSETQ. The CDR3 spans 14 residues. Deletions cut 4 bases from V and 4 bases from J, with 9 bases between. CDR3 sequence: CASSPSPGANVLTF. The CDR3, as DNA: TGCGCCAGCAGCCCCAGTCCCGGGGCCAACGTCCTGACTTTC. The complete variable domain, with remaining parts taken from reference TRBV5-1 and TRBJ2-6, reads KAGVTQTPRYLIKTRGQQVTLSCSPISGHRSVSWYQQTPGQGLQFLFEYFSETQRNKGNFPGRFSGRQFSNSRSEMNVSTLELGDSALYLCASSPSPGANVLTFGAGSRLTVL.

The chain carries TRBV20-1 and TRBJ2-3; no clear D gene. The V end lost 0 bases, the J end lost 6 bases, and 4 bases lay between the germline ends. This CDR3 is 11 amino acids long. In germline, CDR1 is DFQATT, CDR2 SNEGSKA (reference sequence). The CDR3 bases are TGCAGTGCTAGAGATCAGGATACGCAGTATTTT. It codes for CSARDQDTQYF.